The rows below give T cell receptor beta chains drawn from one sample of a study of post-analysis software for immune sequencing data. TCRdb used MiXCR to reprocess the PCR reads, holding one entry per CDR3 protein. This table has approximately 690,000 distinct CDR3 sequences, 55% to 70% appearing once. Sequenced: blood. The receptor source for this set is a girl aged 2 to 9 with multiple sclerosis. CDR3s include the opening cysteine and the closing phenylalanine or tryptophan. The D gene is left open where the match is weak.

D	V	J	CDR3
NA	TRBV6-1	TRBJ2-5	CALKRREETQYF
NA	TRBV25-1	TRBJ1-2	CASSDVNENLYGYTF
NA	TRBV12-3/TRBV12-4	TRBJ1-6	CASSFQNSPLHF
TRBD2	TRBV12-3/TRBV12-4	TRBJ2-5	CASRGGKLQETQYF
NA	TRBV29-1	NA	CSVGTVETQYF
TRBD2	TRBV29-1	TRBJ2-7	CSVVPLAGYYEQYF
TRBD2	TRBV4-1	TRBJ2-3	CASSHSSSGRATDTQYF
TRBD2	TRBV29-1	TRBJ2-7	CSVEAVWGGSRDEQYF
TRBD1	TRBV7-2	TRBJ1-2	CASSLGGGRGDYGYTF
TRBD1	TRBV29-1	TRBJ2-5	CSVGRDRGGETQYF
TRBD2	TRBV20-1	TRBJ2-1	CSASGSGGPGEQFF
NA	TRBV7-9	TRBJ1-2	CAGSLAGHEGGYTF
TRBD2	TRBV6-1	TRBJ2-1	CASRVTQGLAGYNEQFF
TRBD2	TRBV7-9	TRBJ2-1	CASKASGIGEQFF
NA	TRBV4-3	TRBJ1-4	CASSQGMDRSTNEKLFF
NA	TRBV19	TRBJ1-5	CASSILWTDYSNQPQHF
NA	TRBV4-3	TRBJ2-1	CASSQNPGLVSYNEQFF
NA	TRBV28	TRBJ2-7	CASSLKNYEQYF
NA	TRBV20-1	TRBJ1-2	CSAPPGPHFYGYTF
TRBD1	TRBV7-9	TRBJ1-4	CASSFGTGAEKLFF
TRBD1	TRBV7-2	TRBJ1-2	CASSLAGQADSYGYTF
NA	TRBV12-3/TRBV12-4	TRBJ2-5	CASDDGTQETQYF
TRBD2	TRBV12-3/TRBV12-4	TRBJ2-7	CASSRGLAGGEQYF
NA	TRBV29-1	TRBJ1-2	CSVERGMNGYTF
NA	TRBV7-8	TRBJ2-5	CASSLVMRRERLGEQYF
NA	TRBV6-5	TRBJ1-1	CASARVGTEAFF
NA	TRBV2	TRBJ2-3	CASSDETNLRTDTQYF
NA	TRBV11-2	TRBJ1-1	CASRRTGGISEAFF
NA	TRBV5-1	TRBJ2-3	CASSWRGGSSTDTQYF
NA	TRBV12-3/TRBV12-4	TRBJ1-2	CASSSPQGGYGYTF
NA	TRBV25-1	TRBJ2-7	CASSGGRPSYEQYF
TRBD2	TRBV2	NA	CASSRGTSGDYEQYF
NA	TRBV7-9	TRBJ2-1	CASSLVHEQFF
NA	TRBV20-1	TRBJ2-1	CSAPPRPGTTNEQFF
TRBD2	TRBV29-1	TRBJ2-1	CSVGPSGVYNEQFF
TRBD2	TRBV20-1	TRBJ2-1	CSALPSAGERYNEQFF
NA	TRBV12-3/TRBV12-4	NA	CASSFYPASNYEQYF
NA	TRBV11-2	TRBJ2-1	CASSLPPYEQFF
NA	TRBV2	TRBJ2-2	CASSEGRGRPGELFF
NA	TRBV14	TRBJ2-7	CASSQVGVPYEQYF
TRBD2	TRBV7-8	TRBJ2-1	CASSLSLAGSRSYNEQFF
TRBD1	TRBV12-3/TRBV12-4	TRBJ2-7	CASSSGQGVGEQYF
TRBD1	TRBV27	TRBJ1-2	CASRKGALYGYTF
NA	TRBV6-6	TRBJ1-1	CASRDRNTEAFF
NA	TRBV10-3	TRBJ2-1	CAISAGGLSCNEQFF
TRBD2	TRBV3-1	TRBJ2-3	CASSQDSTSGIFSTDTQYF
NA	TRBV18	TRBJ2-4	CASSGGAGEQYF